Listed here are 7 T cell receptor beta chains from one sample, sequenced in a study of control samples from healthy donors and cancer patients. Assay used: immunoSEQ multiplex PCR; TCRdb lists only in-frame clones, some missing. The data hold roughly 120,000 clones, with about 88% observed a single time. What was sequenced was blood. The receptors derive from a man aged 50-59 years in good health.

The chain employs TRBV29-1 and TRBJ2-7, with D perhaps being TRBD1 or TRBD2 (5 bases each). Trimming took 5 bases from V and 4 from J, leaving 12 bases between them. CDR3 length: 12 amino acids. Germline-derived CDR1 and CDR2 are SQVTM and ANQGSEA. This chain's CDR3 is CSVKRGGYEQYF. The CDR3 region has the DNA TGCAGCGTTAAGCGTGGGGGTTACGAGCAGTACTTC.

The chain recombines TRBV21-1 with TRBJ2-2; TRBD1, the table's D call, was not compared with the DNA. TRBV21-1 is shown as a pseudogene. The CDR3 is 16 amino acids. This chain's CDR3 is CASRQGTGADTGELFF. The CDR3 bases are TGTGCCAGCCGACAGGGGACAGGGGCTGACACCGGGGAGCTGTTTTTT.

The V call is TRBV18, the J call TRBJ2-1; a weak D match, TRBD1 (5 bases). CDR3 length equals 15 residues. Germline assignment: CDR1 KGHSH and CDR2 LQKENI. V shed 6 bases and J shed 0 bases, with 12 bases lying between them. CDR3 sequence reads: CASSSRGSSYNEQFF. CDR3 nucleotides: TGTGCCAGCTCTTCTAGGGGAAGCTCCTACAATGAGCAGTTCTTC.

This chain uses TRBV21-1 with TRBJ2-5. TRBV21-1 has pseudogene status. The CDR3 contains 15 residues. The CDR3 spells CASRPNRAAKETQYF. The CDR3 nucleotides are TGTGCCAGCAGGCCCAATCGGGCTGCTAAAGAGACCCAGTACTTC.

The chain combines TRBV6-5 with TRBJ2-2; D possibly corresponds to TRBD2 (6 bases). Trimming took 6 bases from V and 6 from J, leaving 14 bases between them. This CDR3 has 14 amino acids. Looked up from germline, CDR1 is MNHEY and CDR2 is SVGAGI. The CDR3 protein is CASRLQSGAGELFF. The CDR3 DNA reads TGTGCCAGCAGACTTCAGTCGGGGGCCGGGGAGCTGTTTTTT.

The chain is built from TRBV7-9 and TRBJ1-5; D uncertain. Germline lookup yields CDR1 SEHNR and CDR2 FQNEAQ (reference sequence). V lost 1 base, J lost 3 bases, and 1 base lay in between. The CDR3 totals 12 residues. The DNA of the CDR3 is TGTGCCAGCAGCTTAGTCAATCAGCCCCAGCATTTT. Protein product: CASSLVNQPQHF.

This clone was found once. CDR3 residues: CASSHGQGGYEQYF. Here the CDR3 DNA reads TGTGCCAGCAGCCACGGACAGGGAGGCTACGAGCAGTACTTC. The chain has TRBV14 and TRBJ2-7, with 8 bases matching TRBD1. Germline loops: CDR1 SGHDN, CDR2 FVKESK. Trimming cost V 3 bases and J 3 bases; bases outside gene matches: 4. CDR3 size: 14 residues. The full variable domain, rest sourced from reference TRBV14 and TRBJ2-7, is EAGVTQFPSHSVIEKGQTVTLRCDPISGHDNLYWYRRVMGKEIKFLLHFVKESKQDESGMPNNRFLAERTGGTYSTLKVQPAELEDSGVYFCASSHGQGGYEQYFGPGTRLTVT.